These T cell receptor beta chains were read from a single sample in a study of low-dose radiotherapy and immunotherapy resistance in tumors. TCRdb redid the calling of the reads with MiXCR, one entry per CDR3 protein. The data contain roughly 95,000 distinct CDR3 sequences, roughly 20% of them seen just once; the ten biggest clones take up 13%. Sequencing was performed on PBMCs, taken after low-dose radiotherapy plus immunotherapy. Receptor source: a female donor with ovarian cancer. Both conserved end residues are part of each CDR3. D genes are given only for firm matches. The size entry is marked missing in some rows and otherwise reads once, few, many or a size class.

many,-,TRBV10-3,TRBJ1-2,CAISERRGHGYTF,TGTGCCATCAGTGAGCGGCGGGGGCATGGCTACACCTTC
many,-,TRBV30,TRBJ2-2,CAWTKRGGWEIAGELFF,TGTGCCTGGACTAAAAGAGGCGGGTGGGAGATCGCCGGGGAGCTGTTTTTT
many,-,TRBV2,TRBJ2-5,CASRTAQETQYF,TGTGCCAGCAGGACAGCCCAAGAGACCCAGTACTTC
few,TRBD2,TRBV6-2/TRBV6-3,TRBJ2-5,CASSYSTSGGETQYF,TGTGCCAGCAGTTACTCGACTAGCGGGGGAGAGACCCAGTACTTC
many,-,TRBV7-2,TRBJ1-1,CASSYRRSEAFF,TGTGCCAGCAGCTATCGACGTTCTGAAGCTTTCTTT
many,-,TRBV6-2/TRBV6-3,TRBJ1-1,CASREDVANLKTEAFF,TGTGCCAGCAGGGAGGACGTGGCGAATCTTAAGACTGAAGCTTTCTTT
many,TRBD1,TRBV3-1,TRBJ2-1,CASSHRTGRNNEQFF,TGTGCCAGCAGCCACCGGACAGGGAGGAACAATGAGCAGTTCTTC
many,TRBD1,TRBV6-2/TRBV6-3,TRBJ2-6,CASSLNRGQAGANVLTF,TGTGCCAGCAGTTTAAACAGGGGGCAGGCTGGGGCCAACGTCCTGACTTTC
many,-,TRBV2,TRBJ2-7,CASRGLASSTGEQYF,TGTGCCAGCAGGGGGCTTGCGTCTTCTACCGGCGAGCAGTACTTC
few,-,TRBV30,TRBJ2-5,CAWEMGLSETQYF,TGTGCCTGGGAGATGGGTTTGTCAGAGACCCAGTACTTC
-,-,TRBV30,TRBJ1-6,CAWSPPPPSSYNSPLHF,TGTGCCTGGAGTCCGCCGCCGCCGAGCTCCTATAATTCACCCCTCCACTTT
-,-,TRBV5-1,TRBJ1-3,CASSLPSGNTIYF,TGCGCCAGCAGCTTGCCCTCTGGAAACACCATATATTTT
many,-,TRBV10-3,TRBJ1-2,CAVQDNYGYTF,TGTGCCGTACAGGATAACTATGGCTACACCTTC
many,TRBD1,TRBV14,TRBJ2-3,CASSDGSRGRTDTQYF,TGTGCCAGCAGCGACGGAAGCAGGGGGCGGACAGATACGCAGTATTTT
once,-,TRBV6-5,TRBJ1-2,CASTIGLKDGYTF,TGTGCCAGCACGATAGGACTTAAGGATGGCTACACCTTC
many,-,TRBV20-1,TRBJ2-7,CSASGGWEQYF,TGCAGTGCTAGCGGTGGGTGGGAGCAGTACTTC
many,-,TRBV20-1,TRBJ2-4,CSATKRPGQGPGLGFDIQYF,TGCAGTGCTACAAAAAGACCGGGACAAGGACCGGGTCTGGGGTTCGACATTCAGTACTTC
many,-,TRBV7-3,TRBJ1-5,CASSLGGEGQPQHF,TGTGCCAGCAGCTTAGGAGGGGAAGGGCAGCCCCAGCATTTT
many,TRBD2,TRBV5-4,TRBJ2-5,CASSFPGGEETQYF,TGTGCCAGCAGCTTCCCTGGGGGGGAAGAGACCCAGTACTTC
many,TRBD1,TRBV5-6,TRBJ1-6,CASSKRPTGTERYSPLHF,TGTGCCAGCAGCAAGAGGCCGACGGGGACAGAGAGATATTCACCCCTCCACTTT
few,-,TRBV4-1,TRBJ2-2,CASSRSRGARDTGELFF,TGCGCCAGCAGCCGATCCAGGGGAGCACGAGACACCGGGGAGCTGTTTTTT
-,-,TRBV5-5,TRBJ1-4,CASSLDTNVEKLFF,TGTGCCAGCAGCTTGGACACGAACGTCGAAAAACTGTTTTTT
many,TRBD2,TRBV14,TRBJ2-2,CASSPITPGTSGGQNTGELFF,TGTGCCAGCAGCCCGATAACCCCCGGGACTAGCGGGGGTCAAAACACCGGGGAGCTGTTTTTT
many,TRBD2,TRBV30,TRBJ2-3,CAGKRLAGSRDTQYF,TGTGCCGGAAAACGACTAGCGGGGAGTAGGGATACGCAGTATTTT
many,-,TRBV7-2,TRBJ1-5,CASSTTGNQPQHF,TGTGCCAGCAGCACAACAGGAAATCAGCCCCAGCATTTT
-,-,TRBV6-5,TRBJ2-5,CAARTPQETQYF,TGTGCTGCTAGGACACCGCAAGAGACCCAGTACTTC
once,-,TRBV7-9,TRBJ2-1,CASSLAGSAKFF,TGTGCCAGCAGCTTAGCAGGATCGGCGAAATTCTTC
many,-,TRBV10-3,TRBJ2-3,CAISEGPSGTDTQYF,TGTGCCATCAGTGAAGGTCCTAGCGGCACAGATACGCAGTATTTT
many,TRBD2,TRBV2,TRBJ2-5,CASRPGGSETQYF,TGTGCCAGCAGACCGGGGGGTAGTGAGACCCAGTACTTC
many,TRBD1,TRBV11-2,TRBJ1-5,CASSRGSGTGGNQPQHF,TGTGCCAGCAGCCGAGGGTCCGGGACAGGGGGCAATCAGCCCCAGCATTTT
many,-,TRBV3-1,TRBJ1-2,CASSLRQAGGYTF,TGTGCCAGCAGCCTTCGACAGGCCGGAGGCTACACCTTC
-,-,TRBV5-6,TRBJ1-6,CASNLFGDHYNSPLHF,TGTGCCAGCAACTTATTCGGCGATCATTATAATTCACCCCTCCACTTT
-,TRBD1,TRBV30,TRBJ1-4,CAWSDGTGGREKLFF,TGTGCCTGGAGTGACGGGACAGGGGGTAGGGAAAAACTGTTTTTT
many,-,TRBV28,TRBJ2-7,CASSSGSILWEQYF,TGTGCCAGCAGTTCGGGATCCATTTTGTGGGAGCAGTACTTC
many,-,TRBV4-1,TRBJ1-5,CASSQERVGYNQPQHF,TGCGCCAGCAGCCAAGAGCGGGTGGGATACAATCAGCCCCAGCATTTT
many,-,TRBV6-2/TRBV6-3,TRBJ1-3,CASSGHSGNTIYF,TGTGCCAGCAGTGGACACTCTGGAAACACCATATATTTT
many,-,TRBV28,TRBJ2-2,CASSSRQAGELFF,TGTGCCAGCAGCTCACGACAGGCCGGGGAGCTGTTTTTT
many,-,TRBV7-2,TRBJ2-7,CASSPESSSYEQYF,TGTGCCAGCAGCCCTGAGTCTAGTTCCTACGAGCAGTACTTC